One sample yielded the 27 T cell receptor beta chains listed below, sequenced in a study of graft-versus-host responses after intestinal transplantation. This table comes from immunoSEQ multiplex PCR, and its TCRdb copy is limited to in-frame clones, with some not included. The sample holds some 4,000 clones, 72% seen once. Processing released intraepithelial and lamina propria lymphocytes from the graft tissue. Material: ileum tissue, obtained 950 to 1,200 days after intestinal transplantation. The origin of the receptors is a human patient who received an intestinal transplant, so some T cells may come from the graft donor.

The rearrangement uses TRBV10-3 and TRBJ2-1, with D perhaps TRBD2 (6 bases). From germline, CDR1 is ENHRY and CDR2 SYGVKD. V was shortened by 2 bases and J by 8 bases, with 16 bases between the two germline ends. The CDR3 runs to 15 residues. For the CDR3, the DNA is TGTGCCATCAGTGAGCCGACTTTCGGGGGTGATGAGCAGTTCTTC. It encodes CAISEPTFGGDEQFF.

J is TRBJ2-4 and V is TRBV18; D gene uncertain. The ends were cut back, 1 base at V and 8 bases at J, with 9 bases in the middle. CDR3 length: 13 residues. Germline CDR1 reads KGHSH; CDR2 reads LQKENI. This chain's CDR3 is CASSPLPFDIQYF. CDR3 nucleotides: TGTGCCAGCTCACCACTCCCGTTCGACATTCAGTACTTC.

The chain uses TRBV5-6 and TRBJ2-1; TRBD2 agrees at 10 bases. The CDR3 covers 17 residues. V shed 4 bases and J 3 bases; nucleotides not matched to a gene: 10. From germline, CDR1 is SGHDT and CDR2 YYEEEE. CDR3 DNA: TGTGCCAGCAGCCCCTGGACTAGCGGAGACTTCTACAATGAGCAGTTCTTC. The encoded protein is CASSPWTSGDFYNEQFF.

The CDR3 bases are TGCGCCAGCAGTCAGGAGGGGGCAAACTATGGCTACACCTTC. Translation: CASSQEGANYGYTF. The chain employs TRBV5-1 and TRBJ1-2; the match to TRBD1 covers 7 bases. The CDR3 spans 14 residues. The ends lost 5 bases at V and 2 bases at J; junction bases unmatched: 6. The germline CDR1 and CDR2 sequences are SGHRS and YFSETQ.

The chain carries TRBV11-2 and TRBJ1-1; D unclear. Trimming shortened V by 4 bases and J by 1 base, and 7 bases separated the two germline ends. Germline V gene lookup returns CDR1 SGHAT and CDR2 FQNNGV. This CDR3 spans 13 amino acids. CDR3 nucleotide sequence: TGTGCCAGCAGCTCCAGTGGGAACACTGAAGCTTTCTTT. This translates into CASSSSGNTEAFF. The full variable domain, completed using reference TRBV11-2 and TRBJ1-1, is EAGVAQSPRYKIIEKRQSVAFWCNPISGHATLYWYQQILGQGPKLLIQFQNNGVVDDSQLPKDRFSAERLKGVDSTLKIQPAKLEDSAVYLCASSSSGNTEAFFGQGTRLTVV.

Details on this clone: Other nucleotide sequences in the sample specify the same CDR3. The gene calls are TRBV5-1 and TRBJ2-5, with D possibly being TRBD1 (6 bases). Trimming pared 0 bases from V and 5 bases from J, leaving 14 bases between. CDR3 length: 15 residues. From germline, CDR1 is SGHRS and CDR2 YFSETQ. The chain's CDR3 is CASSLGTGRRETQYF. The CDR3, as DNA: TGCGCCAGCAGCTTGGGAACAGGGAGAAGGGAGACCCAGTACTTC.

This chain joins TRBV6-1 and TRBJ1-5; D unresolved. Deletions cut 6 bases from V and 5 bases from J, with 14 bases between. The V gene's germline CDR1 is MNHNS and CDR2 SASEGT. The CDR3 extends over 14 amino acids. For the CDR3, the DNA is TGTGCCAGCAGACAGACGGCTAACTATCAGCCCCAGCATTTT. Its translation is CASRQTANYQPQHF.

The chain is built from TRBV30 and TRBJ2-1, with 7 bases matching TRBD2. Germline V CDR1 and CDR2: GTSNPN, SVGIG (reference sequence). This CDR3 spans 14 amino acids. The V gene end was trimmed by 2 bases and the J gene end by 4 bases; junction bases not matched to a gene: 5. The CDR3 region has the DNA TGTGCCTGGAGTCGGTGGGGGGGATACAATGAGCAGTTCTTC. It encodes CAWSRWGGYNEQFF.

The rearrangement links TRBV7-8 to TRBJ1-5; TRBD1 agrees at 9 bases. The CDR3 has 15 residues. The germline CDR1 and CDR2 sequences are SGHVS and FQNEAQ. The ends lost 5 bases at V and 2 bases at J; junction bases unmatched: 4. The CDR3 bases are TGTGCCAGCAGCGGAACAGGGGGCGGCAATCAGCCCCAGCATTTT. It translates to CASSGTGGGNQPQHF.

This chain links TRBV27 with TRBJ2-5; TRBD1 or TRBD2 may be the D gene (5 bases each). Germline-derived CDR1 and CDR2 are MNHEY and SMNVEV (reference sequence). V dropped 5 bases and J dropped 5 bases, with 27 bases sitting between them. The CDR3 loop spans 18 amino acids. The CDR3 nucleotides read TGTGCCAGCAGTAAGACCATCGGGACCGCCTTAGGGGAGGAGACCCAGTACTTC. Protein sequence: CASSKTIGTALGEETQYF.

This chain connects TRBV5-1 to TRBJ2-2; D call uncertain. Germline CDR1 is SGHRS and CDR2 is YFSETQ. This CDR3 is 18 amino acids long. Trimming took 0 bases from V and 1 from J, leaving 16 bases between them. CDR3 DNA sequence: TGCGCCAGCAGCTTGGCCAGTACGGCCCACCGGAACACCGGGGAGCTGTTTTTT. Translation: CASSLASTAHRNTGELFF.

The chain carries TRBV2 and TRBJ2-2, with D unclear. V lost 2 bases and J 5 bases, leaving 6 bases between the germline ends. The CDR3 consists of 13 residues. Germline CDR1 is SNHLY and CDR2 is FYNNEI. CDR3 DNA: TGTGCCAGCAGTGAATATCCAACCGGGGAGCTGTTTTTT. The encoded protein is CASSEYPTGELFF.

The rearrangement uses TRBV5-1 and TRBJ2-2; either TRBD1 or TRBD2 may supply D (5 bases each). The CDR3 is made up of 15 amino acids. V lost 5 bases and J 0 bases, leaving 11 bases between the germline ends. CDR1 and CDR2 from the germline V gene are SGHRS and YFSETQ. CDR3 DNA sequence: TGCGCCAGCAGGGCCGGGACCACGAACACCGGGGAGCTGTTTTTT. It is translated as CASRAGTTNTGELFF.

The rearrangement uses TRBV4-1 and TRBJ2-7; TRBD1 aligns across 7 bases. The V gene end was trimmed by 3 bases and the J gene end by 1 base; junction bases not matched to a gene: 6. This CDR3 spans 15 amino acids. Looked up from germline, CDR1 is MGHRA and CDR2 is YSYEKL. The CDR3: CASSQTGTASYEQYF. Written as DNA, the CDR3 is TGCGCCAGCAGCCAGACCGGGACAGCTTCCTACGAGCAGTACTTC.

This sequence joins TRBV5-6 and TRBJ1-6, with 8 bases matching TRBD1. V was pared by 3 bases and J by 7 bases, with 3 bases of the junction left unmatched. The CDR3 consists of 14 residues. The germline V gene encodes CDR1 SGHDT and CDR2 YYEEEE. This CDR3 reads CASSWDRWNSPLHF. CDR3 nucleotide sequence: TGTGCCAGCAGCTGGGACAGGTGGAATTCACCCCTCCACTTT.

The chain is built from TRBV10-2 and TRBJ2-7, with 10 bases lining up with TRBD1. Per germline, CDR1 WSHSY and CDR2 SAAADI. V trimming: 10 bases; J trimming: 2 bases; junction bases outside the gene matches: 2. The CDR3 runs 12 residues. CDR3 sequence reads: CATGTGAYEQYV. In DNA, the CDR3 is TGCGCCACCGGGACAGGGGCCTACGAGCAGTACGTC.

V and J are TRBV11-3 and TRBJ2-3; the D gene is possibly TRBD2 (5 bases). CDR1 SGHNT and CDR2 YENEEA come from the germline V gene. The CDR3 has 15 residues. The ends were cut back, 5 bases at V and 0 bases at J, with 12 bases in the middle. The CDR3 DNA is TGTGCCAGCAGCCTTCTGGGGAGTAGCACAGATACGCAGTATTTT. It codes for CASSLLGSSTDTQYF.

CDR3 protein: CASSTSGGAIKETQYF. The DNA of the CDR3 is TGCGCCAGCAGCACGAGCGGGGGGGCCATCAAAGAGACCCAGTACTTC. The chain links TRBV5-1 to TRBJ2-5, with TRBD2 identical over 10 bases. CDR3 size: 16 residues. V lost 4 bases, J lost 3 bases, and 9 bases stayed unmatched. The V gene's germline CDR1 is SGHRS and CDR2 YFSETQ.

The chain joins TRBV10-2 to TRBJ2-7; weak D call: TRBD2 (5 bases). Germline V gene lookup returns CDR1 WSHSY and CDR2 SAAADI. Trimming left V 2 bases short and J 7 bases short, with 6 bases between. This CDR3 is 11 amino acids long. Here the CDR3 DNA reads TGCGCCAGCAGTGAGGGCGGGGAGCAGTACTTC. Protein product: CASSEGGEQYF.

CDR3 loop: CASRGQVAGELFF. In DNA, the CDR3 is TGTGCCAGCAGAGGACAGGTGGCAGGGGAGCTGTTTTTT. J is TRBJ2-2 and V is TRBV28; 7 nucleotides match TRBD1. Looked up from germline, CDR1 is MDHEN and CDR2 is SYDVKM. CDR3 length equals 13 residues. J gave up 8 bases and V 6 bases, and 6 bases lay outside the gene matches. The complete variable domain, with remaining parts taken from reference TRBV28 and TRBJ2-2, reads DVKVTQSSRYLVKRTGEKVFLECVQDMDHENMFWYRQDPGLGLRLIYFSYDVKMKEKGDIPEGYSVSREKKERFSLILESASTNQTSMYLCASRGQVAGELFFGEGSRLTVL.

This chain joins TRBV27 and TRBJ2-1, with D possibly being TRBD2 (5 bases). CDR1 is MNHEY, CDR2 SMNVEV, per germline (reference sequence). The V and J ends lost 5 bases and 5 bases respectively, with 13 bases between them. The CDR3 is 14 amino acids. The CDR3 spells CASSPWTSNNEQFF. The CDR3, as DNA: TGTGCCAGCAGTCCCTGGACTTCCAACAATGAGCAGTTCTTC.

The V and J genes are TRBV18 and TRBJ1-1, with D hard to call. Germline V gene sequence: CDR1 KGHSH, CDR2 LQKENI. There are 14 residues in the CDR3. V was shortened by 2 bases and J by 1 base, with 8 bases between the two germline ends. The DNA for the CDR3 is TGTGCCAGCTCACCAGGACTCGGGAACACTGAAGCTTTCTTT. This encodes CASSPGLGNTEAFF.

This sequence joins TRBV6-1 and TRBJ1-4; TRBD1 aligns across 8 bases. V was pared by 10 bases and J by 0 bases, with 7 bases of the junction left unmatched. The length of the CDR3 is 15 residues. Germline lookup yields CDR1 MNHNS and CDR2 SASEGT. The DNA of the CDR3 is TGTGCCACCGGACAGGGTACAACAACTAATGAAAAACTGTTTTTT. Its protein is CATGQGTTTNEKLFF.

The rearrangement links TRBV28 to TRBJ1-2; D unclear. Germline CDR1 and CDR2: MDHEN and SYDVKM. Trimming took 6 bases from V and 7 from J, leaving 9 bases between them. This CDR3 spans 11 amino acids. CDR3 region: CASRSRGGYTF. In DNA, the CDR3 is TGTGCCAGCAGGTCACGGGGTGGCTACACCTTC.

This clone has more than one count but fewer than ten. The chain joins TRBV10-3 to TRBJ1-2, with D unresolved. CDR1 and CDR2 from the germline V gene are ENHRY and SYGVKD. Trimming left V 2 bases short and J 7 bases short, with 11 bases between. The CDR3 is 13 amino acids. The CDR3 nucleotides are TGTGCCATCAGTGAGACCTCGAAAGGTGGCTACACCTTC. This sequence encodes CAISETSKGGYTF.

This chain connects TRBV5-1 to TRBJ2-5, with D tentatively TRBD2 (6 bases). The V and J ends lost 0 bases and 4 bases respectively, with 10 bases between them. The germline V gene has CDR1 SGHRS and CDR2 YFSETQ. There are 14 residues in the CDR3. The CDR3, as DNA: TGCGCCAGCAGCTTGGGGACTAATATAGAGACCCAGTACTTC. It translates to CASSLGTNIETQYF.

This sequence joins TRBV6-5 and TRBJ2-7; 11 positions match TRBD1. The V gene end was trimmed by 2 bases and the J gene end by 6 bases; junction bases not matched to a gene: 3. The CDR3 spans 14 residues. Germline CDR1 MNHEY, CDR2 SVGAGI. CDR3 amino acids: CASSYRTGGAEQYF. The CDR3 region has the DNA TGTGCCAGCAGTTACCGGACAGGGGGCGCCGAGCAGTACTTC.